The source of this TCR beta chain is a study of CD8+ T cells in alopecia areata. Study-wide results and limits: Sequencing of scalp tissue also captures the resident alphabeta T cells of normal skin.

This clone has more than one count but fewer than ten. As yet, its antigen is unknown. Lesional scalp punch biopsies and peripheral blood came from alopecia areata patients. From PBMCs, CD4+ and CD8+ T cells were sorted. V gave up 4 bases and J gave up 0 bases; unmatched junction bases: 6. CDR1 and CDR2 (germline): SGDLS, YYNGEE. The CDR3 is made up of 15 amino acids. Extraction and reverse transcription of RNA yielded cDNA as the sequencing template. Clones were sequenced by immunoSEQ multiplex PCR, and TCRdb holds only the in-frame ones, with some missing. The data hold roughly 64,000 clones, with 44% observed a single time.

Sample: NKG2D-low CD8+ T cells sorted from blood. The TCR sequence derives from a human donor with alopecia areata. The genes are TRBV9 and TRBJ1-2; 7 bases line up with TRBD1. The CDR3, as DNA: TGTGCCAGCAGCCCTGGACAGGCCGCTAACTATGGCTACACCTTC. Residues: CASSPGQAANYGYTF.